One and the same sample provided the 27 T cell receptor beta chains below, sequenced in a study of CD8+CD57+ T cells in acquired aplastic anemia. Previously, flow cytometry had revealed CD8+CD57+ cell expansion in the patients chosen for sequencing. For CDR3 and TCR beta VDJ profiling, genomic DNA was the template used. TCRdb re-called the reads through MiXCR, storing one row per CDR3 protein. Here the sample spans about 160,000 distinct CDR3 sequences, around 48% being singletons. Sequencing was done on a sample of sorted CD4+, CD8+, or CD8+CD57+ T cells (not recorded which) from PBMCs. These receptors were collected from a human donor with aplastic anemia.

The chain links TRBV19 to TRBJ2-5; D is perhaps TRBD1 (5 bases). The V end lost 4 bases, the J end lost 2 bases, and 8 bases lay between the germline ends. There are 13 residues in the CDR3. Germline-derived CDR1 and CDR2 are LNHDA and SQIVND (reference sequence). CDR3 DNA: TGTGCCAGTAGTAGAGACAGACAAGAGACCCAGTACTTC. Translation: CASSRDRQETQYF.

The chain uses TRBV15 and TRBJ2-1, with TRBD2 matching over 9 bases. V lost 1 base, J lost 8 bases, and 9 bases stayed unmatched. Germline V gene lookup returns CDR1 LNHNV and CDR2 YYDKDF (reference sequence). There are 16 residues in the CDR3. The CDR3 sequence is CATSRGSAGGWDEQFF. As DNA, the CDR3 is TGTGCCACCAGCAGAGGTAGCGCGGGAGGGTGGGATGAGCAGTTCTTC.

This clonotype was picked up many times. This rearrangement joins TRBV5-1 to TRBJ2-7, with D possibly matching TRBD1 (6 bases). CDR3 length: 14 residues. Germline V gene sequence: CDR1 SGHRS, CDR2 YFSETQ. Trimming left V 1 base short and J 2 bases short, with 10 bases between. The CDR3 DNA reads as TGCGCCAGCAGCTTGACAGGGTACACCTACGAGCAGTACTTC. Its translation: CASSLTGYTYEQYF.

This clonotype was picked up many times. This chain links TRBV19 with TRBJ2-6; 8 bases map to TRBD1. Germline CDR1 LNHDA, CDR2 SQIVND (reference sequence). The length of the CDR3 is 15 residues. Germline trimming cut 5 bases from V and 2 bases from J; bases unmatched to any gene: 2. CDR3 amino acids: CASSLDRAGANVLTF. In nucleotides, the CDR3 is TGTGCCAGTAGTTTGGACAGGGCTGGGGCCAACGTCCTGACTTTC. Using reference TRBV19 and TRBJ2-6 for the parts outside the CDR3, the full variable domain is DGGITQSPKYLFRKEGQNVTLSCEQNLNHDAMYWYRQDPGQGLRLIYYSQIVNDFQKGDIAEGYSVSREKKESFPLTVTSAQKNPTAFYLCASSLDRAGANVLTFGAGSRLTVL.

Ten or more counts support this clonotype. The J gene is TRBJ2-3, the V gene TRBV11-2, with TRBD2 matching over 10 bases. V was clipped by 4 bases and J by 2 bases; unmatched bases: 6. This CDR3 has 16 residues. The germline gives CDR1 SGHAT, CDR2 FQNNGV. The CDR3 sequence is CASSSRTSGYTDTQYF. The CDR3 coding sequence is TGTGCCAGCAGCTCCAGGACTAGCGGCTACACAGATACGCAGTATTTT. Together with reference TRBV11-2 and TRBJ2-3, the CDR3 gives the full variable domain: EAGVAQSPRYKIIEKRQSVAFWCNPISGHATLYWYQQILGQGPKLLIQFQNNGVVDDSQLPKDRFSAERLKGVDSTLKIQPAKLEDSAVYLCASSSRTSGYTDTQYFGPGTRLTVL.

The V and J genes are TRBV28 and TRBJ2-4, with 7 bases matching TRBD2. The CDR3 loop spans 15 amino acids. In germline, CDR1 is MDHEN, CDR2 SYDVKM. V lost 8 bases and J lost 0; bases outside the gene matches: 7. CDR3 coding DNA: TGTGCCAGCCGCACTAGCGAACTAGCCAAAAACATTCAGTACTTC. It codes for CASRTSELAKNIQYF.

There are many counts of this clonotype. J is TRBJ2-7 and V is TRBV5-8; the D gene is possibly TRBD1 (6 bases). The CDR3 extends over 15 amino acids. The germline CDR1 and CDR2 sequences are SGHTS and YDEGEE. Trimming removed 4 bases from V and 3 bases from J, with 17 bases in between. The CDR3 nucleotides are TGTGCCAGCAGCCTCAACCGGGACATCGTCTACGAGCAGTACTTC. This gives the protein CASSLNRDIVYEQYF.

This clonotype was observed many times. The chain joins TRBV5-4 to TRBJ1-3; D might be TRBD1 (6 bases). CDR1 SGHNT and CDR2 YYREEE come from the germline V gene (reference sequence). Trimming took 4 bases from V and 4 from J, leaving 15 bases between them. The CDR3 is made up of 15 amino acids. The CDR3 is CASSVQDSSGNTIYF. CDR3 coding DNA: TGTGCCAGCAGCGTTCAGGACAGCTCCGGAAACACCATATATTTT.

This chain connects TRBV2 to TRBJ1-2; 7 bases map to TRBD1. Trimming took 1 base from V and 1 from J; bases not matched to a gene: 0. The length of the CDR3 is 14 residues. Looked up from germline, CDR1 is SNHLY and CDR2 is FYNNEI. The CDR3 nucleotides are TGTGCCAGCAGTGAAGGGGACAGTAACTATGGCTACACCTTC. This gives the protein CASSEGDSNYGYTF.

V usage is TRBV24-1 and J usage is TRBJ2-7; TRBD1 matches at 9 bases. The CDR3 covers 13 residues. J gave up 0 bases and V 9 bases, and 2 bases lay outside the gene matches. Germline V gene data show CDR1 as KGHDR and CDR2 as SFDVKD. The CDR3 is CATGTGNSYEQYF. In DNA form, the CDR3 reads TGTGCCACCGGGACAGGGAACTCCTACGAGCAGTACTTC.

CDR3 sequence: CASSINGDYEQYF. CDR3 sequence (DNA): TGTGCCAGTAGTATAAATGGAGATTACGAGCAGTACTTC. This chain links TRBV19 with TRBJ2-7; unclear D gene. The CDR3 length is 13 residues. V was pared by 2 bases and J by 4 bases, with 9 bases between. Germline CDR1 is LNHDA and CDR2 is SQIVND (reference sequence).

In regard to this clonotype: This could be a read error, since a much larger clone is one nucleotide away. The chain is built from TRBV11-1 and TRBJ2-3; 7 bases line up with TRBD1. The J call may be faulty, since TRBJ1-5 better matches the DNA end. CDR1 is SGHAT, CDR2 FQDESV, per germline (reference sequence). The CDR3 runs 16 residues. Here the CDR3 DNA reads TGTGCCAGCAGCTCCGCGACAGGGACTAGCACAGATACGCAGCATTTT. Its protein product is CASSSATGTSTDTQHF.

The gene calls are TRBV25-1 and TRBJ1-2; D ambiguous. The germline V gene has CDR1 MGHDK and CDR2 SYGVNS. The V and J ends lost 2 bases and 5 bases respectively, with 9 bases between them. The CDR3 is 13 residues long. As DNA, the CDR3 is TGTGCCAGCAGTGAAGCCGGGAGGTATGGCTACACCTTC. Its translation is CASSEAGRYGYTF.

J is TRBJ2-7 and V is TRBV12-3 or TRBV12-4; 12 bases fit TRBD2. The V gene end was trimmed by 6 bases and the J gene end by 2 bases; junction bases not matched to a gene: 11. This CDR3 contains 17 residues. In nucleotides, the CDR3 is TGTGCCAGCAGCGGGGACGGACTAGCGGGGATGCCCTACGAGCAGTACTTC. This sequence encodes CASSGDGLAGMPYEQYF.

The chain combines TRBV10-3 with TRBJ2-5; 11 nucleotides align to TRBD2. Germline values: CDR1 ENHRY, CDR2 SYGVKD. With V trimmed by 5 bases and J by 7 bases, 9 bases remained unmatched. CDR3 length: 15 amino acids. The CDR3 region has the DNA TGTGCCATCAGTACTAGCGGGGGCGCGATCGGGACCCAGTACTTC. Its translation: CAISTSGGAIGTQYF.

About this clonotype itself: Mismatch with germline at one junction end may stem from a read error. The CDR3 loop is CASSQILNTGGLFF. The DNA for the CDR3 is TGTGCCAGCAGCCAAATTTTAAACACCGGGGGGCTGTTTTTT. The V and J genes are TRBV11-2 and TRBJ2-2; TRBD2 might be the D (6 bases). The CDR3 loop spans 14 amino acids. CDR1 and CDR2 from the germline V gene are SGHAT and FQNNGV.

The chain is built from TRBV7-9 and TRBJ1-1; no clear D gene. The germline V and J ends were trimmed by 4 bases and 11 bases, with 11 bases remaining between them. The CDR3 is 11 residues long. Germline values: CDR1 SEHNR, CDR2 FQNEAQ (reference sequence). The CDR3 coding sequence is TGTGCCAGCAGCTACGAGTCAAGGGCTTTCTTT. Translation: CASSYESRAFF.

The chain links TRBV4-1 to TRBJ2-7; 9 bases agree with TRBD1. Germline V gene lookup returns CDR1 MGHRA and CDR2 YSYEKL. This CDR3 region has 19 residues. V lost 0 bases, J lost 5 bases, and 17 bases stayed unmatched. This chain's CDR3 is CASSQDLGTGYPSWDEQYF. In DNA, the CDR3 is TGCGCCAGCAGCCAAGATCTCGGGACAGGGTACCCCTCATGGGACGAGCAGTACTTC.

This chain joins TRBV13 and TRBJ2-7, with D hard to call. Looked up from germline, CDR1 is PRHDT and CDR2 is FYEKMQ (reference sequence). V lost 3 bases and J lost 5, with 8 bases in between. The CDR3 is 12 amino acids. CDR3 loop: CASSFVGDEQYF. The CDR3 coding sequence is TGTGCCAGCAGCTTTGTGGGTGACGAGCAGTACTTC.

About this clonotype: At one end the junction does not follow the germline gene, possibly because of a read error. The chain uses TRBV2 and TRBJ2-2; D is uncertain. The V gene's germline CDR1 is SNHLY and CDR2 FYNNEI. This CDR3 has 13 residues. The CDR3 sequence is CANSGTTTGELFF. The CDR3 DNA reads as TGTGCCAACAGTGGCACTACCACCGGGGAGCTGTTTTTT.

This clonotype was observed once. The chain employs TRBV7-9 and TRBJ1-1; 7 bases agree with TRBD1. V gave up 5 bases and J gave up 7 bases; unmatched junction bases: 4. Per germline, CDR1 SEHNR and CDR2 FQNEAQ (reference sequence). The CDR3 runs 12 residues. Written as DNA, the CDR3 is TGTGCCAGCAGCGGGAGACAGGGTGAAGCTTTCTTT. Translating gives CASSGRQGEAFF.

This clonotype was detected many times. The J gene is TRBJ1-2, the V gene TRBV7-9; the match to TRBD1 covers 11 bases. The V and J ends lost 7 bases and 5 bases, in that order; junction bases with no gene match: 6. The CDR3 covers 14 residues. Germline loops: CDR1 SEHNR, CDR2 FQNEAQ (reference sequence). CDR3 DNA: TGTGCCAGCAACACGGGACAGGGGGGTTATGGCTACACCTTC. Translating gives CASNTGQGGYGYTF.

There are many counts of this clonotype. The gene calls are TRBV7-9 and TRBJ2-3; D call uncertain. The CDR3 is 14 residues long. Trimming stripped 4 bases from V and 4 bases from J, with 12 bases between. Germline CDR1 and CDR2: SEHNR and FQNEAQ (reference sequence). CDR3 loop: CASSYGLGSDTQYF. The CDR3 nucleotides read TGTGCCAGCAGCTACGGCCTGGGGTCAGATACGCAGTATTTT.

This clonotype was counted at least ten times. The chain carries TRBV9 and TRBJ2-6; 8 nucleotides match TRBD1. CDR1 and CDR2 from the germline V gene are SGDLS and YYNGEE. V lost 3 bases, J lost 2 bases, and 4 bases stayed unmatched. This CDR3 is 16 amino acids long. The CDR3 DNA sequence: TGTGCCAGCAGCGCGACAGGGGCGACTGGGGCCAACGTCCTGACTTTC. Amino acid sequence: CASSATGATGANVLTF.

To note about this clonotype: Compared with germline, one end of the junction differs, possibly owing to a read error. V usage is TRBV7-2 and J usage is TRBJ2-1; D gene ambiguous. Looked up from germline, CDR1 is SGHTA and CDR2 is FQGNSA. The CDR3 has 13 amino acids. CDR3 DNA: TGCGCCAGCAGCTCCGACGCCTACAATGAGCAGTTCTTC. Protein sequence: CASSSDAYNEQFF.

This clonotype was counted ten times or more. The J gene is TRBJ2-1, the V gene TRBV24-1; 7 bases match TRBD2. The germline CDR1 and CDR2 sequences are KGHDR and SFDVKD. This CDR3 has 15 residues. V shed 3 bases, J shed 9 bases, and the junction held 10 bases outside the gene matches. The CDR3 DNA is TGTGCCACCAGTGATGGGAGGGGATTTGCGACTGAGCAGTTCTTC. Translated: CATSDGRGFATEQFF.

Comments on this clonotype: Germline is not matched at one junction end, which may reflect a read error. This chain connects TRBV2 to TRBJ2-7, with D hard to call. Germline CDR1 and CDR2: SNHLY and FYNNEI. CDR3 length: 10 amino acids. CDR3: CASRAYEQCF. The CDR3 DNA sequence: TGTGCCAGCAGGGCCTACGAGCAGTGCTTC.